The rows below give T cell receptor beta chains drawn from one sample of a study of response to subunit inactivated influenza vaccine. TCRdb itself ran the RT-PCR reads through MiXCR, one entry per CDR3 protein. The sample records 450,000 to 550,000 distinct CDR3 sequences, less than 30% being singletons. This material consisted of CD4+ T cells sorted from PBMCs, taken roughly 5 days after vaccination. These receptors all come from a man in his fifties who received an inactivated influenza vaccine. CDR3s include the opening cysteine and the closing phenylalanine or tryptophan. D genes are given only for firm matches. Clone size appears in some rows only: once, few, many, or a class for an expanded clone.

CASSLRLGTQETQYF | TGTGCCAGCAGCCTCCGGCTGGGGACCCAAGAGACCCAGTACTTC | TRBJ2-5 | TRBV7-9 | few | -
CASSSRTIDRGGETQYF | TGTGCCAGCAGTTCAAGAACTATAGACAGGGGAGGGGAGACCCAGTACTTC | TRBJ2-5 | TRBV12-3/TRBV12-4 | - | -
CAISEFVAWATENTGELFF | TGTGCCATCAGTGAGTTCGTCGCCTGGGCTACGGAGAACACCGGGGAGCTGTTTTTT | TRBJ2-2 | TRBV10-3 | few | -
CASSFSGGLSTDTQYF | TGTGCCAGCAGTTTTTCTGGGGGTCTTAGCACAGATACGCAGTATTTT | TRBJ2-3 | TRBV12-3/TRBV12-4 | many | -
CATRGFVGGRSLNEQFF | TGTGCCACCAGGGGGTTTGTAGGCGGGAGATCGTTGAATGAGCAGTTCTTC | TRBJ2-1 | TRBV10-3 | few | -
CASSRDRAGETQYF | TGCGCCAGCAGCCGGGACAGGGCGGGAGAGACCCAGTACTTC | TRBJ2-5 | TRBV5-1 | - | TRBD1
CSVLAPTDTQYF | TGCAGCGTTCTAGCACCAACAGATACGCAGTATTTT | TRBJ2-3 | TRBV29-1 | few | -
CASSQVNLYEQYF | TGTGCCAGCAGCCAAGTTAACCTCTACGAGCAGTACTTC | TRBJ2-7 | TRBV14 | few | -
CASSRNPTGGLYNEQFF | TGTGCCAGCAGCCGCAACCCCACGGGGGGCCTTTACAATGAGCAGTTCTTC | TRBJ2-1 | TRBV4-2 | few | -
CASSLRSPPQNIQYF | TGTGCCAGCAGTTTACGTTCCCCGCCCCAAAACATTCAGTACTTC | TRBJ2-4 | TRBV12-3/TRBV12-4 | - | -
CASSLSGGNSPLHF | TGTGCCAGCAGCTTATCAGGCGGTAATTCACCCCTCCACTTT | TRBJ1-6 | TRBV7-9 | - | -
CSARAPMGTQYF | TGCAGTGCTAGGGCCCCCATGGGTACGCAGTATTTT | TRBJ2-3 | TRBV20-1 | - | -
CASSFSTTMSNQPQHF | TGTGCCAGCAGCTTTTCAACGACAATGAGCAATCAGCCCCAGCATTTT | TRBJ1-5 | TRBV7-8 | - | -
CASSFGLGAYEQYF | TGTGCCAGCAGTTTCGGACTAGGGGCCTACGAGCAGTACTTC | TRBJ2-7 | TRBV6-2/TRBV6-3 | - | TRBD2
CSARELRGTGELFF | TGCAGTGCTAGAGAACTGAGGGGCACCGGGGAGCTGTTTTTT | TRBJ2-2 | TRBV20-1 | - | -
CASSVDYQENTQYF | TGTGCCAGCAGCGTAGACTACCAGGAAAATACGCAGTATTTT | TRBJ2-3 | TRBV11-2 | once | -
CSAGPATPYRGHGDEQFF | TGCAGTGCTGGCCCTGCGACCCCATACAGGGGGCATGGGGATGAGCAGTTCTTC | TRBJ2-1 | TRBV20-1 | many | TRBD1
CSVDRGGAYEQYF | TGCAGCGTTGATCGTGGCGGAGCCTACGAGCAGTACTTC | TRBJ2-7 | TRBV29-1 | - | -
CASSQEQGTNQPQHF | TGTGCCAGCAGCCAAGAACAAGGAACAAATCAGCCCCAGCATTTT | TRBJ1-5 | TRBV4-2 | - | -
CSVGQRGYNEQFF | TGCAGCGTTGGCCAGCGGGGTTACAATGAGCAGTTCTTC | TRBJ2-1 | TRBV29-1 | - | TRBD2
CASSWGSNQPQHF | TGTGCCAGCAGTTGGGGTAGCAATCAGCCCCAGCATTTT | TRBJ1-5 | TRBV6-2/TRBV6-3 | many | -
CASSPHRDQPQHF | TGTGCCAGCAGTCCACACCGGGATCAGCCCCAGCATTTT | TRBJ1-5 | TRBV12-3/TRBV12-4 | few | -
CASSWGTSGRTDTQYF | TGTGCCAGCAGCTGGGGGACTAGCGGGAGGACAGATACGCAGTATTTT | TRBJ2-3 | TRBV11-2 | - | TRBD2
CASSVASGPPNEQFF | TGTGCCAGCAGCGTAGCCAGCGGGCCCCCCAATGAGCAGTTCTTC | TRBJ2-1 | TRBV9 | few | -